This TCR beta chain was found in a study of T-cell memory formation after mild COVID-19. The CDR3 length is 16 residues. J lost 5 bases, V lost 4 bases, and 10 bases had no gene match. Germline V lookup: CDR1 SGHRS, CDR2 YFSETQ. Overall study results and limits: Contracting clones localized mainly to CM and EM when CD4+ and mainly to EMRA when CD8+. The second-wave clones peaking on day 37 were not confirmed as SARS-CoV-2-specific.

Libraries for TCRalpha and TCRbeta carried sample barcodes and unique molecular identifiers via 5'RACE. Each CDR3 protein is one row after TCRdb ran MiXCR on the 5' RACE reads. The sample includes a few hundred thousand distinct CDR3 sequences, 8% to 9.5% seen only once; the top ten take 20% to 25%. Points on this clonotype: No antigen is known for it.

The TCR comes from a man between 18 and 29 years old who had mild COVID-19 (a few samples of this study predate the infection). Cell type and time point are not known. The J gene is TRBJ2-1, the V gene TRBV5-1, with 9 bases matching TRBD2. The material sequenced was PBMCs or a T cell subset sorted from them (not recorded which). The CDR3 loop reads CASSTPRASGDNEQFF. Written as DNA, the CDR3 is TGCGCCAGCAGCACGCCGAGGGCTAGCGGGGACAATGAGCAGTTCTTC.